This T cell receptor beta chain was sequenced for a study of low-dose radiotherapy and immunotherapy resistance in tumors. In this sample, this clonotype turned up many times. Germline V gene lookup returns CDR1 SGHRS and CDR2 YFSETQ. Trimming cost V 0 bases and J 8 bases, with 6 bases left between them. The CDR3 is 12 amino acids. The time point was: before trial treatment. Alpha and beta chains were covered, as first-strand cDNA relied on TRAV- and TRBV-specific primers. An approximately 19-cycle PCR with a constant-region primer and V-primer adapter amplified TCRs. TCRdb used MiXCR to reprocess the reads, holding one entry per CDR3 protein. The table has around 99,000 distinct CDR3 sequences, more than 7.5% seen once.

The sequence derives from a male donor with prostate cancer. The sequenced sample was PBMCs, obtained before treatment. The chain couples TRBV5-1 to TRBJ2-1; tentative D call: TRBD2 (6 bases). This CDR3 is CASSLGGDEQFF. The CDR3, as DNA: TGCGCCAGCAGCTTGGGGGGGGATGAGCAGTTCTTC.